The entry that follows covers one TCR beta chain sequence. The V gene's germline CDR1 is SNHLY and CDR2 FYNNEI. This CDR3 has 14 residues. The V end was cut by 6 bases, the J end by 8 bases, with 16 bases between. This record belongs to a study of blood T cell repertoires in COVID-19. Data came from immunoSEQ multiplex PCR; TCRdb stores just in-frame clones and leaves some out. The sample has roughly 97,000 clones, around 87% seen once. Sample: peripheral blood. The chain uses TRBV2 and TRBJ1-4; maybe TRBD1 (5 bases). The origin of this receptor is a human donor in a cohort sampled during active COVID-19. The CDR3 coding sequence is TGTGCCAGCAGCCCGCCGGGGGTGAACGAAAAACTGTTTTTT. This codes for CASSPPGVNEKLFF.